A single sample is the source of the 13 T cell receptor beta chains below, sequenced in a study of early T cells in non-severe SARS-CoV-2 infection. TCRdb redid the calling of the 5' RACE reads with MiXCR, one entry per CDR3 protein. The sample holds tens of thousands of distinct CDR3 sequences, 3.5% to 4% seen once. The sequenced material came from whole blood. These receptors were taken from an adult who was a healthcare worker with PCR-confirmed SARS-CoV-2 infection or an uninfected control (not recorded which).

This clonotype was recorded a few times. A read error may explain this, as a much larger clone is one base away. V gene TRBV20-1 combines with J gene TRBJ2-3, with 10 bases matching TRBD1. This CDR3 has 14 residues. CDR1 and CDR2 (germline): DFQATT, SNEGSKA (reference sequence). The DNA for the CDR3 is TGCAGGGCTCCCGGACAGGGGGGCACAGATACGCAGTATTTT. This sequence encodes CRAPGQGGTDTQYF.

This clonotype was observed at least ten times. The CDR3 sequence: CSVSGRATDTQYF. The CDR3 region has the DNA TGCAGCGTGAGCGGGAGGGCCACAGATACGCAGTATTTT. The chain combines TRBV29-1 with TRBJ2-3; 10 nucleotides align to TRBD2. The germline gives CDR1 SQVTM, CDR2 ANQGSEA. With 6 bases clipped from V and 2 bases from J, the junction kept 2 bases outside the gene matches. The CDR3 totals 13 residues.

This clonotype has at least ten counts. The chain joins TRBV3-1 to TRBJ1-1; TRBD1 is a possible D gene (5 bases). The CDR3 contains 14 residues. Germline values: CDR1 LGHDT, CDR2 YNNKEL (reference sequence). The V and J ends lost 1 base and 4 bases respectively, with 10 bases between them. The CDR3 is CASSQAWGGTEAFF. The CDR3 DNA is TGTGCCAGCAGCCAAGCCTGGGGGGGCACTGAAGCTTTCTTT. Full variable domain (remainder filled in from reference TRBV3-1 and TRBJ1-1): DTAVSQTPKYLVTQMGNDKSIKCEQNLGHDTMYWYKQDSKKFLKIMFSYNNKELIINETVPNRFSPKSPDKAHLNLHINSLELGDSAVYFCASSQAWGGTEAFFGQGTRLTVV.

This clonotype was seen repeatedly, ten times or more. This sequence joins TRBV5-1 and TRBJ2-1; 11 bases line up with TRBD1. The germline CDR1 and CDR2 sequences are SGHRS and YFSETQ. Trimming removed 4 bases from V and 8 bases from J; junction bases left unmatched: 5. The CDR3 consists of 14 residues. CDR3 loop: CASSKGQGADEQFF. The CDR3 bases are TGCGCCAGCAGCAAAGGACAGGGGGCTGATGAGCAGTTCTTC.

This clonotype occurred many times. Here the CDR3 reads CASSPPRKETQYF. In DNA, the CDR3 is TGTGCCAGCAGCCCCCCCCGGAAAGAGACCCAGTACTTC. The V gene is TRBV7-8, the J gene TRBJ2-5, with D unclear. CDR1 SGHVS and CDR2 FQNEAQ come from the germline V gene. Trimming shortened V by 5 bases and J by 3 bases, and 10 bases separated the two germline ends. CDR3 length equals 13 residues.

In its sample, this clonotype was seen many times. The CDR3 nucleotides read TGTGCCACCAGCAGACCTCCGGGACTATCTTACAATGAGCAGTTCTTC. Translated: CATSRPPGLSYNEQFF. J is TRBJ2-1 and V is TRBV15; TRBD2 agrees at 7 bases. Trimming at V came to 2 bases and at J to 4 bases, leaving 8 bases not matched to a gene. Germline assignment: CDR1 LNHNV and CDR2 YYDKDF (reference sequence). The CDR3 spans 16 residues.

In its sample, this clonotype was seen many times. The chain uses TRBV6-5 and TRBJ1-1; the D is unclear. Per germline, CDR1 MNHEY and CDR2 SVGAGI. The ends were cut back, 2 bases at V and 1 base at J, with 11 bases in the middle. This CDR3 has 15 amino acids. Here the CDR3 reads CASSYTNPPNTEAFF. In DNA form, the CDR3 reads TGTGCCAGCAGTTACACCAACCCCCCGAACACTGAAGCTTTCTTT.

This clonotype was seen ten or more times. In nucleotides, the CDR3 is TGCAGTGCTAGTCTCGGGACCCAAGGTTGGGAGACCCAGTACTTC. Protein sequence: CSASLGTQGWETQYF. The gene calls are TRBV20-1 and TRBJ2-5; D may be TRBD1 or TRBD2 (5 bases each). Germline CDR1 is DFQATT and CDR2 is SNEGSKA (reference sequence). The CDR3 is made up of 15 amino acids. Trimming pared 3 bases from V and 5 bases from J, leaving 19 bases between.

The chain combines TRBV11-2 with TRBJ2-1; D gene uncertain. CDR3 length: 13 amino acids. Between the trimmed V and J ends, which lost 1 base and 5 bases, there was a span of 6 bases. Germline V gene lookup returns CDR1 SGHAT and CDR2 FQNNGV. CDR3 amino acids: CASSLAPDNEQFF. The DNA of the CDR3 is TGTGCCAGCAGCTTAGCCCCCGACAATGAGCAGTTCTTC.

V gene TRBV5-1 combines with J gene TRBJ1-2; D not certain. The CDR3 covers 16 residues. Germline V gene sequence: CDR1 SGHRS, CDR2 YFSETQ. Trimming took off 0 bases at V and 5 bases at J, with 17 bases between the two ends. The CDR3 sequence is CASSLAVGGGYYGYTF. The DNA for the CDR3 is TGCGCCAGCAGCTTGGCGGTTGGCGGTGGATATTATGGCTACACCTTC. Full variable domain (rest looked up from reference TRBV5-1 and TRBJ1-2): KAGVTQTPRYLIKTRGQQVTLSCSPISGHRSVSWYQQTPGQGLQFLFEYFSETQRNKGNFPGRFSGRQFSNSRSEMNVSTLELGDSALYLCASSLAVGGGYYGYTFGSGTRLTVV.

This clonotype has a count of ten or more. CDR3 sequence: CASRKLAGGTDTQYF. The CDR3 nucleotides read TGTGCCAGCAGAAAACTAGCGGGAGGCACAGATACGCAGTATTTT. The chain links TRBV7-2 to TRBJ2-3; 11 bases fit TRBD2. Germline lookup yields CDR1 SGHTA and CDR2 FQGNSA. The CDR3 length is 15 residues. V gave up 6 bases and J gave up 1 base; unmatched junction bases: 3.

This clonotype came up many times. This chain uses TRBV24-1 with TRBJ1-5; possible D gene TRBD1, 6 bases. This CDR3 is 15 amino acids long. V was trimmed by 4 bases and J by 2 bases, leaving 11 bases between them. Germline CDR1 KGHDR, CDR2 SFDVKD. CDR3 protein: CATSEQGGGNQPQHF. Written as DNA, the CDR3 is TGTGCCACCAGTGAACAGGGTGGTGGCAATCAGCCCCAGCATTTT.

In this sample, this clonotype turned up a few times. The chain links TRBV28 to TRBJ2-1; possible D gene TRBD1, 7 bases. CDR1 and CDR2 from the germline V gene are MDHEN and SYDVKM. Trimming removed 6 bases from V and 4 bases from J, with 13 bases in between. The CDR3 consists of 14 residues. The CDR3 region is CASRAGQWYNEQFF. The CDR3, as DNA: TGTGCCAGCAGGGCGGGACAGTGGTACAATGAGCAGTTCTTC. The variable domain in full, with the rest retrieved from reference TRBV28 and TRBJ2-1, is DVKVTQSSRYLVKRTGEKVFLECVQDMDHENMFWYRQDPGLGLRLIYFSYDVKMKEKGDIPEGYSVSREKKERFSLILESASTNQTSMYLCASRAGQWYNEQFFGPGTRLTVL.